Presented here are 12 T cell receptor beta chains from one specimen sequenced in a study of T cells after yellow fever vaccination. TCRdb reprocessed the 5' RACE reads with MiXCR, giving one entry per CDR3 protein. The repertoire holds a few hundred thousand distinct CDR3 sequences, with about 4% as singletons. Here the sequenced sample was PBMCs, taken 5 days after the yellow fever booster vaccination. Every receptor here comes from a man younger than 30 who received the YFV17D yellow fever vaccine.

This chain connects TRBV5-1 to TRBJ2-7; possible D gene TRBD2, 5 bases. Trimming cost V 0 bases and J 0 bases, with 10 bases left between them. CDR1 and CDR2 (germline): SGHRS, YFSETQ. This CDR3 has 15 amino acids. This CDR3 is CASSLVSGSSYEQYF. The CDR3 nucleotides read TGCGCCAGCAGCTTGGTGAGCGGTAGCTCCTACGAGCAGTACTTC.

The genes are TRBV7-3 and TRBJ2-1; D is unclear. The ends were cut back, 5 bases at V and 3 bases at J, with 11 bases in the middle. This CDR3 comprises 14 residues. Germline V lookup: CDR1 SGHTA, CDR2 FQGTGA. The DNA for the CDR3 is TGTGCCAGCAGCCTATCTGCTAGCTACAATGAGCAGTTCTTC. This encodes CASSLSASYNEQFF.

This clonotype turned up a few times. The genes are TRBV6-5 and TRBJ2-2; D is perhaps TRBD2 (6 bases). This CDR3 region has 14 residues. Germline V lookup: CDR1 MNHEY, CDR2 SVGAGI. V shed 10 bases and J shed 4 bases, with 16 bases lying between them. The CDR3 nucleotides are TGTGCCACACAAGGGAGGCTGGTCACCGGGGAGCTGTTTTTT. The encoded protein is CATQGRLVTGELFF.

The rearrangement uses TRBV4-1 and TRBJ2-7; D could derive from TRBD1 or TRBD2 (6 bases each). Per the germline V gene, CDR1 is MGHRA and CDR2 is YSYEKL. Trimming cost V 6 bases and J 6 bases, with 21 bases left between them. The length of the CDR3 is 15 residues. CDR3 bases: TGCGCCAGCAGTCGTTATTATACGGGGGCAAGCGAGCAGTACTTC. It codes for CASSRYYTGASEQYF.

This clonotype was counted at least ten times. The rearrangement joins TRBV5-1 to TRBJ1-1; D unclear. This CDR3 is 13 amino acids long. V gave up 0 bases and J gave up 5 bases, with 8 bases separating them. Germline V gene sequence: CDR1 SGHRS, CDR2 YFSETQ. The CDR3 region has the DNA TGCGCCAGCAGCTTGGGCAGTCAGACTGAAGCTTTCTTT. Its protein product is CASSLGSQTEAFF.

The chain links TRBV7-2 to TRBJ2-3, with TRBD2 as a possible D gene (7 bases). The CDR3 has 17 residues. Germline CDR1 SGHTA, CDR2 FQGNSA. V lost 5 bases and J lost 1, with 19 bases in between. The CDR3 DNA reads TGTGCCAGCAGCGGGTCGGCGGGGGCCCTTGGCACAGATACGCAGTATTTT. The encoded protein is CASSGSAGALGTDTQYF.

This clonotype was found a few times. The chain is built from TRBV6-6 and TRBJ2-1, with TRBD2 identical over 10 bases. Germline CDR1 MNHNY, CDR2 SVGAGI (reference sequence). This CDR3 region has 18 residues. The V and J ends lost 7 bases and 1 base, in that order; junction bases with no gene match: 13. CDR3 loop: CASIRRAGGPPSYNEQFF. Written as DNA, the CDR3 is TGTGCCAGCATCCGACGAGCGGGGGGGCCCCCATCCTACAATGAGCAGTTCTTC.

This clonotype was detected ten times or more. The V call is TRBV29-1, the J call TRBJ2-5; 9 bases line up with TRBD1. The CDR3 covers 14 residues. V lost 3 bases, J lost 3 bases, and 5 bases stayed unmatched. Germline V gives CDR1 SQVTM, CDR2 ANQGSEA. In nucleotides, the CDR3 is TGCAGCGTTGAGATGGGGACAGGGAAAGAGACCCAGTACTTC. This codes for CSVEMGTGKETQYF.

Ten or more counts support this clonotype. The chain recombines TRBV4-3 with TRBJ2-1; possibly TRBD1 for D (5 bases). Germline V CDR1 and CDR2: LGHNA, YSLEER. Deletions cut 1 base from V and 0 bases from J, with 10 bases between. The CDR3 is made up of 16 amino acids. DNA of the CDR3: TGCGCCAGCAGCCAAGTGTGGGGCGACTCCTACAATGAGCAGTTCTTC. This gives the protein CASSQVWGDSYNEQFF.

This clonotype was picked up many times. CDR3 in amino acids: CAIRGTSGAYEQYF. For the CDR3, the DNA is TGTGCCATCAGAGGGACTAGCGGGGCCTACGAGCAGTACTTC. The chain employs TRBV10-3 and TRBJ2-7, with 13 nucleotides matching TRBD2. V lost 6 bases and J lost 2; bases outside the gene matches: 1. The length of the CDR3 is 14 residues. CDR1 and CDR2 from the germline V gene are ENHRY and SYGVKD.

The chain uses TRBV20-1 and TRBJ1-5; D gene ambiguous. Trimming took off 6 bases at V and 7 bases at J, with 22 bases between the two ends. The germline gives CDR1 DFQATT, CDR2 SNEGSKA (reference sequence). This CDR3 spans 15 amino acids. CDR3: CSARASSVGGQPQHF. Written as DNA, the CDR3 is TGCAGTGCCCGGGCCTCCTCAGTGGGTGGCCAGCCCCAGCATTTT.

This clonotype was counted many times. The rearrangement uses TRBV20-1 and TRBJ1-5; the D gene is possibly TRBD1 (6 bases). The CDR3 runs 15 residues. V gave up 2 bases and J gave up 8 bases, with 19 bases separating them. Germline CDR1 reads DFQATT; CDR2 reads SNEGSKA (reference sequence). DNA for the CDR3: TGCAGTGCTAGAACCCTAGGACAGTCTGGGAAGCCCCAGCATTTT. This sequence encodes CSARTLGQSGKPQHF.